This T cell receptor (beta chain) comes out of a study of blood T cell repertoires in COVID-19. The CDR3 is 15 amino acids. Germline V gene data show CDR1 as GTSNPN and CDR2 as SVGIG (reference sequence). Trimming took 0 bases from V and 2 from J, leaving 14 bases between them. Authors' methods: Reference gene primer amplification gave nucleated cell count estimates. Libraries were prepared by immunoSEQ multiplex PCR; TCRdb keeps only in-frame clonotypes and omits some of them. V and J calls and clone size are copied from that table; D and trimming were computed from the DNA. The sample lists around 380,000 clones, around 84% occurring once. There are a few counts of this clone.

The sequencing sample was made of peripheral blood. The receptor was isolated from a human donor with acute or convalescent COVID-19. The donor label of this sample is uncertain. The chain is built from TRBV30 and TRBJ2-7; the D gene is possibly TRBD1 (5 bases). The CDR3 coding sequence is TGTGCCTGGAGTGTAGGGTGGCAGGGAACCTACGAGCAGTACTTC. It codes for CAWSVGWQGTYEQYF.